The 7 T cell receptor beta chains below were found in one sample sequenced in a study of cytomegalovirus exposure and HLA in healthy donors. With 60 Vbeta and 13 Jbeta primers, the PCR was carried out. The protocol was immunoSEQ multiplex PCR, while the TCRdb copy is restricted to in-frame clones and leaves out a portion. The sample contains about 160,000 clones, under 85% of which appear only once. Source material: PBMCs. The receptors here all came from a man aged 45-65 years in good health and CMV-seropositive.

This sequence joins TRBV5-4 and TRBJ1-4; 9 bases fit TRBD1. Losses at the gene ends were 0 bases for V and 3 bases for J; bases not matched to a gene: 3. This CDR3 contains 16 residues. Per the germline V gene, CDR1 is SGHNT and CDR2 is YYREEE (reference sequence). In nucleotides, the CDR3 is TGTGCCAGCAGCTTGGGGGACAGGGAGGCTAATGAAAAACTGTTTTTT. This sequence encodes CASSLGDREANEKLFF. Full variable domain (remainder filled in from reference TRBV5-4 and TRBJ1-4): ETGVTQSPTHLIKTRGQQVTLRCSSQSGHNTVSWYQQALGQGPQFIFQYYREEENGRGNFPPRFSGLQFPNYSSELNVNALELDDSALYLCASSLGDREANEKLFFGSGTQLSVL.

The chain links TRBV7-8 to TRBJ1-2; TRBD1 agrees at 9 bases. The V gene end was trimmed by 1 base and the J gene end by 8 bases; junction bases not matched to a gene: 11. CDR1 SGHVS and CDR2 FQNEAQ come from the germline V gene. CDR3 length: 16 amino acids. The CDR3 DNA follows: TGTGCCAGCAGCTTAGAGTTGGTGGGACAGGGCGAAGGCTACACCTTC. This codes for CASSLELVGQGEGYTF.

This clone appeared a few times. V is TRBV19 and J is TRBJ1-2; 7 bases align to TRBD1. Germline CDR1 and CDR2: LNHDA and SQIVND (reference sequence). There are 15 residues in the CDR3. Trimming cost V 7 bases and J 4 bases; bases outside gene matches: 12. The CDR3 spells CASIPDRDRFYGYTF. The CDR3 nucleotides read TGTGCCAGTATCCCAGACAGGGATAGATTCTATGGCTACACCTTC.

The V and J genes are TRBV2 and TRBJ2-5, with TRBD2 matching over 8 bases. The junction had 3 bases not matched to a gene; V was cut back by 4 bases and J by 5 bases. The CDR3 is 13 residues long. Germline V gene sequence: CDR1 SNHLY, CDR2 FYNNEI. In DNA, the CDR3 is TGTGCCAGCAGTGGCGGGGGGCGGGAGACCCAGTACTTC. Protein: CASSGGGRETQYF.

V usage is TRBV5-5 and J usage is TRBJ1-6, with TRBD1 matching 7 bases. This CDR3 spans 14 amino acids. CDR1 and CDR2 (germline): SGHKS, YYEKEE (reference sequence). V was pared by 3 bases and J by 7 bases, with 4 bases of the junction left unmatched. CDR3 bases: TGTGCCAGCAGCTCGGAGGACAGGAATTCACCCCTCCACTTT. Translated: CASSSEDRNSPLHF.

A few counts support this clone. The rearrangement joins TRBV5-1 to TRBJ2-5; TRBD2 agrees at 12 bases. Unmatched junction bases numbered 5, after V lost 5 bases and J lost 6 bases. CDR3 length: 14 residues. The germline V gene encodes CDR1 SGHRS and CDR2 YFSETQ. The CDR3, as DNA: TGCGCCAGCAGGCCGACTAGCGGGAGTAAGACCCAGTACTTC. Translated: CASRPTSGSKTQYF.

The table lists this clone with a few counts. V is TRBV18 and J is TRBJ1-2; no clear D gene. V was shortened by 3 bases and J by 0 bases, with 8 bases between the two germline ends. The length of the CDR3 is 14 residues. The V gene's germline CDR1 is KGHSH and CDR2 LQKENI. This CDR3 reads CASSPREANYGYTF. CDR3 DNA sequence: TGTGCCAGCTCACCCCGGGAGGCTAACTATGGCTACACCTTC.